Shown below are 2 T cell receptor beta chains from a single sample sequenced in a study of cytomegalovirus exposure and HLA in healthy donors. This table comes from immunoSEQ multiplex PCR, and its TCRdb copy is limited to in-frame clones, with some not included. Of about 92,000 clones listed, 80% to 95% were seen once; the top ten hold around 1.1%. Material for sequencing was PBMCs. Receptors were obtained from a woman in her 30s in good health and CMV-seropositive.

CDR3 sequence: CASSQSRSGQGRHTGELFF. CDR3 DNA: TGCGCCAGCAGTCAATCCCGCAGCGGACAGGGGCGACACACCGGGGAGCTGTTTTTT. The chain is built from TRBV23-1 and TRBJ2-2, with TRBD1 matching 9 bases. TRBV23-1 is treated as an ORF (open reading frame) with a function not yet certain. Unmatched junction bases numbered 11, after V lost 0 bases and J lost 3 bases. The CDR3 length is 19 residues.

The chain links TRBV7-2 to TRBJ1-3; D is possibly TRBD1 (6 bases). The CDR3 has 17 residues. V was trimmed by 5 bases and J by 4 bases, leaving 21 bases between them. The germline gives CDR1 SGHTA, CDR2 FQGNSA. The CDR3 sequence is CASSPSRTVGFGNTIYF. The CDR3 coding sequence is TGTGCCAGCAGCCCGAGTAGGACAGTAGGGTTCGGAAACACCATATATTTT.